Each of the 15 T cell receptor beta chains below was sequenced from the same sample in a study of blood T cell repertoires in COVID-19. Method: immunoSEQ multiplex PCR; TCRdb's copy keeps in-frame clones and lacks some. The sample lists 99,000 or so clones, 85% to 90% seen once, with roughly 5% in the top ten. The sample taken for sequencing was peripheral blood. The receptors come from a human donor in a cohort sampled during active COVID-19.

The CDR3 region is CASSFTGTGDLGYGYTF. As DNA, the CDR3 is TGTGCCAGCAGTTTCACCGGGACAGGGGATTTGGGGTATGGCTACACCTTC. The rearrangement links TRBV7-2 to TRBJ1-2, with 10 bases lining up with TRBD1. CDR1 SGHTA and CDR2 FQGNSA come from the germline V gene. The CDR3 extends over 17 amino acids. V trimming: 6 bases; J trimming: 5 bases; junction bases outside the gene matches: 15.

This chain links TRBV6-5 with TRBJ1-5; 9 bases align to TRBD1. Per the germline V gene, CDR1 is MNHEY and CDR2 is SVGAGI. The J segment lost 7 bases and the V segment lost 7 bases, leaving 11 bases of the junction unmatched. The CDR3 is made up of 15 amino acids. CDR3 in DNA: TGTGCCAGCAACAGACCGGGACAGGGAATCCAGCCCCAGCATTTT. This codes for CASNRPGQGIQPQHF.

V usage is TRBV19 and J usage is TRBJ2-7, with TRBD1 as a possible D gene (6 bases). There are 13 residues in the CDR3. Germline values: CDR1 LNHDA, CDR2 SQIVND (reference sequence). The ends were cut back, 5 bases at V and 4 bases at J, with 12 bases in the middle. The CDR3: CASSPSDRYEQYF. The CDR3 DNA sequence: TGTGCCAGTAGTCCTTCGGACAGATACGAGCAGTACTTC.

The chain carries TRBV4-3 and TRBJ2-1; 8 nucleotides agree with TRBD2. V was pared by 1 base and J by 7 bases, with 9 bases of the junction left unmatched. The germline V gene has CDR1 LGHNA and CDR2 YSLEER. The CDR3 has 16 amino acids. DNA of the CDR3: TGCGCCAGCAGCCAAGGCTCCGGGGGGGCCGGGAATGAGCAGTTCTTC. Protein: CASSQGSGGAGNEQFF.

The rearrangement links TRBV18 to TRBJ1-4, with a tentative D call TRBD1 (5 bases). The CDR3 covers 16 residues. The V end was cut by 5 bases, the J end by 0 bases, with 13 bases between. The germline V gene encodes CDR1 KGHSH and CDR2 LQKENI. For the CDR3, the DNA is TGTGCCAGCTCAAGGACACCTGGCGCAACTAATGAAAAACTGTTTTTT. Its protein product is CASSRTPGATNEKLFF.

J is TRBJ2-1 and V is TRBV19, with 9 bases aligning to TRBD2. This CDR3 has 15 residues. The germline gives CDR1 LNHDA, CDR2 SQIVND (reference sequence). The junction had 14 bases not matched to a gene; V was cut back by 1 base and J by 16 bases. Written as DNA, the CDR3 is TGTGCCAGTAGTATAGTTTCTAGCGGGAAAATCAAAAGATTCTTC. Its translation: CASSIVSSGKIKRFF.

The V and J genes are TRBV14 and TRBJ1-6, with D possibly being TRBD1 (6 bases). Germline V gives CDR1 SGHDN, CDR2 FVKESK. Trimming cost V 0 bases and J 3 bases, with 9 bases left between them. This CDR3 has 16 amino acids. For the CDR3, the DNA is TGTGCCAGCAGCCAAGAAGGGGGTTTCTATAATTCACCCCTCCACTTT. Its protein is CASSQEGGFYNSPLHF.

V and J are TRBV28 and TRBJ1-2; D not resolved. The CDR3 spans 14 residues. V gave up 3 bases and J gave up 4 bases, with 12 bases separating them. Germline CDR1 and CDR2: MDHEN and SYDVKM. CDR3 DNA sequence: TGTGCCAGCAGTTTGAAAGGAAGCGTCTATGGCTACACCTTC. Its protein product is CASSLKGSVYGYTF.

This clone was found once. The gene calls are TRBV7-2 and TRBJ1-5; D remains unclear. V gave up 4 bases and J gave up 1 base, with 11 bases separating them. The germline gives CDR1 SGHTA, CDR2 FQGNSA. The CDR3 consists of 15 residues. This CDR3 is CASSSPSESNQPQHF. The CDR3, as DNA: TGTGCCAGCAGCTCGCCGTCCGAGAGCAATCAGCCCCAGCATTTT.

The CDR3 region is CASSGGEEGASYEQYF. The CDR3, as DNA: TGTGCCAGCAGTGGGGGTGAAGAGGGGGCCTCCTACGAGCAGTACTTC. The J gene is TRBJ2-7, the V gene TRBV2; TRBD1 agrees at 7 bases. Trimming at V came to 4 bases and at J to 0 bases, leaving 9 bases not matched to a gene. CDR1 and CDR2 (germline): SNHLY, FYNNEI. This CDR3 comprises 16 residues.

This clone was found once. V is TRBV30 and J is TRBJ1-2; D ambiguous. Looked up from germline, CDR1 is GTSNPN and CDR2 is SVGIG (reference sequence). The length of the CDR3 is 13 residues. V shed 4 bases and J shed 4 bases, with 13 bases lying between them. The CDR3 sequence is CAWNVATGYGYTF. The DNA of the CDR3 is TGTGCCTGGAATGTGGCGACTGGCTATGGCTACACCTTC.

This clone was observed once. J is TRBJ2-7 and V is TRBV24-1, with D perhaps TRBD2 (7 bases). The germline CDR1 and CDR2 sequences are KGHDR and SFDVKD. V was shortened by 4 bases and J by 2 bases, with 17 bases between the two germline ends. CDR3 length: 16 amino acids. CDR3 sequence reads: CATSEPRGRGPYEQYF. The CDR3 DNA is TGTGCCACCAGTGAACCGCGAGGGCGGGGGCCCTACGAGCAGTACTTC.

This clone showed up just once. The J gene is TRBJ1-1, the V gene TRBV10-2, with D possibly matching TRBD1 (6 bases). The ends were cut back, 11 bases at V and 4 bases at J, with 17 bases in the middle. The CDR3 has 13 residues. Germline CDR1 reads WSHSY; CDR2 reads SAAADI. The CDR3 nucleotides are TGCGCCGCCTCCAGGGGCAGCGGCACTGAAGCTTTCTTT. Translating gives CAASRGSGTEAFF.

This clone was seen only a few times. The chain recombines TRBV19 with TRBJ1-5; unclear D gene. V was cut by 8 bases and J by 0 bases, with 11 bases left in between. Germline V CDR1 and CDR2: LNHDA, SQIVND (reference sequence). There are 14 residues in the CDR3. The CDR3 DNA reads TGTGCCAGTCTTCGCCAGTATAGCAATCAGCCCCAGCATTTT. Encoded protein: CASLRQYSNQPQHF.

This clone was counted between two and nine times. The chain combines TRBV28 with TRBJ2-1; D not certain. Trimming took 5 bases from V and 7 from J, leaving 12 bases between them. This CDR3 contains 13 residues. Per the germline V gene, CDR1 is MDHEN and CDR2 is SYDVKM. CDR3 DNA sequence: TGTGCCAGCAGTCAATTTGGGCTAAATGAGCAGTTCTTC. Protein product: CASSQFGLNEQFF.